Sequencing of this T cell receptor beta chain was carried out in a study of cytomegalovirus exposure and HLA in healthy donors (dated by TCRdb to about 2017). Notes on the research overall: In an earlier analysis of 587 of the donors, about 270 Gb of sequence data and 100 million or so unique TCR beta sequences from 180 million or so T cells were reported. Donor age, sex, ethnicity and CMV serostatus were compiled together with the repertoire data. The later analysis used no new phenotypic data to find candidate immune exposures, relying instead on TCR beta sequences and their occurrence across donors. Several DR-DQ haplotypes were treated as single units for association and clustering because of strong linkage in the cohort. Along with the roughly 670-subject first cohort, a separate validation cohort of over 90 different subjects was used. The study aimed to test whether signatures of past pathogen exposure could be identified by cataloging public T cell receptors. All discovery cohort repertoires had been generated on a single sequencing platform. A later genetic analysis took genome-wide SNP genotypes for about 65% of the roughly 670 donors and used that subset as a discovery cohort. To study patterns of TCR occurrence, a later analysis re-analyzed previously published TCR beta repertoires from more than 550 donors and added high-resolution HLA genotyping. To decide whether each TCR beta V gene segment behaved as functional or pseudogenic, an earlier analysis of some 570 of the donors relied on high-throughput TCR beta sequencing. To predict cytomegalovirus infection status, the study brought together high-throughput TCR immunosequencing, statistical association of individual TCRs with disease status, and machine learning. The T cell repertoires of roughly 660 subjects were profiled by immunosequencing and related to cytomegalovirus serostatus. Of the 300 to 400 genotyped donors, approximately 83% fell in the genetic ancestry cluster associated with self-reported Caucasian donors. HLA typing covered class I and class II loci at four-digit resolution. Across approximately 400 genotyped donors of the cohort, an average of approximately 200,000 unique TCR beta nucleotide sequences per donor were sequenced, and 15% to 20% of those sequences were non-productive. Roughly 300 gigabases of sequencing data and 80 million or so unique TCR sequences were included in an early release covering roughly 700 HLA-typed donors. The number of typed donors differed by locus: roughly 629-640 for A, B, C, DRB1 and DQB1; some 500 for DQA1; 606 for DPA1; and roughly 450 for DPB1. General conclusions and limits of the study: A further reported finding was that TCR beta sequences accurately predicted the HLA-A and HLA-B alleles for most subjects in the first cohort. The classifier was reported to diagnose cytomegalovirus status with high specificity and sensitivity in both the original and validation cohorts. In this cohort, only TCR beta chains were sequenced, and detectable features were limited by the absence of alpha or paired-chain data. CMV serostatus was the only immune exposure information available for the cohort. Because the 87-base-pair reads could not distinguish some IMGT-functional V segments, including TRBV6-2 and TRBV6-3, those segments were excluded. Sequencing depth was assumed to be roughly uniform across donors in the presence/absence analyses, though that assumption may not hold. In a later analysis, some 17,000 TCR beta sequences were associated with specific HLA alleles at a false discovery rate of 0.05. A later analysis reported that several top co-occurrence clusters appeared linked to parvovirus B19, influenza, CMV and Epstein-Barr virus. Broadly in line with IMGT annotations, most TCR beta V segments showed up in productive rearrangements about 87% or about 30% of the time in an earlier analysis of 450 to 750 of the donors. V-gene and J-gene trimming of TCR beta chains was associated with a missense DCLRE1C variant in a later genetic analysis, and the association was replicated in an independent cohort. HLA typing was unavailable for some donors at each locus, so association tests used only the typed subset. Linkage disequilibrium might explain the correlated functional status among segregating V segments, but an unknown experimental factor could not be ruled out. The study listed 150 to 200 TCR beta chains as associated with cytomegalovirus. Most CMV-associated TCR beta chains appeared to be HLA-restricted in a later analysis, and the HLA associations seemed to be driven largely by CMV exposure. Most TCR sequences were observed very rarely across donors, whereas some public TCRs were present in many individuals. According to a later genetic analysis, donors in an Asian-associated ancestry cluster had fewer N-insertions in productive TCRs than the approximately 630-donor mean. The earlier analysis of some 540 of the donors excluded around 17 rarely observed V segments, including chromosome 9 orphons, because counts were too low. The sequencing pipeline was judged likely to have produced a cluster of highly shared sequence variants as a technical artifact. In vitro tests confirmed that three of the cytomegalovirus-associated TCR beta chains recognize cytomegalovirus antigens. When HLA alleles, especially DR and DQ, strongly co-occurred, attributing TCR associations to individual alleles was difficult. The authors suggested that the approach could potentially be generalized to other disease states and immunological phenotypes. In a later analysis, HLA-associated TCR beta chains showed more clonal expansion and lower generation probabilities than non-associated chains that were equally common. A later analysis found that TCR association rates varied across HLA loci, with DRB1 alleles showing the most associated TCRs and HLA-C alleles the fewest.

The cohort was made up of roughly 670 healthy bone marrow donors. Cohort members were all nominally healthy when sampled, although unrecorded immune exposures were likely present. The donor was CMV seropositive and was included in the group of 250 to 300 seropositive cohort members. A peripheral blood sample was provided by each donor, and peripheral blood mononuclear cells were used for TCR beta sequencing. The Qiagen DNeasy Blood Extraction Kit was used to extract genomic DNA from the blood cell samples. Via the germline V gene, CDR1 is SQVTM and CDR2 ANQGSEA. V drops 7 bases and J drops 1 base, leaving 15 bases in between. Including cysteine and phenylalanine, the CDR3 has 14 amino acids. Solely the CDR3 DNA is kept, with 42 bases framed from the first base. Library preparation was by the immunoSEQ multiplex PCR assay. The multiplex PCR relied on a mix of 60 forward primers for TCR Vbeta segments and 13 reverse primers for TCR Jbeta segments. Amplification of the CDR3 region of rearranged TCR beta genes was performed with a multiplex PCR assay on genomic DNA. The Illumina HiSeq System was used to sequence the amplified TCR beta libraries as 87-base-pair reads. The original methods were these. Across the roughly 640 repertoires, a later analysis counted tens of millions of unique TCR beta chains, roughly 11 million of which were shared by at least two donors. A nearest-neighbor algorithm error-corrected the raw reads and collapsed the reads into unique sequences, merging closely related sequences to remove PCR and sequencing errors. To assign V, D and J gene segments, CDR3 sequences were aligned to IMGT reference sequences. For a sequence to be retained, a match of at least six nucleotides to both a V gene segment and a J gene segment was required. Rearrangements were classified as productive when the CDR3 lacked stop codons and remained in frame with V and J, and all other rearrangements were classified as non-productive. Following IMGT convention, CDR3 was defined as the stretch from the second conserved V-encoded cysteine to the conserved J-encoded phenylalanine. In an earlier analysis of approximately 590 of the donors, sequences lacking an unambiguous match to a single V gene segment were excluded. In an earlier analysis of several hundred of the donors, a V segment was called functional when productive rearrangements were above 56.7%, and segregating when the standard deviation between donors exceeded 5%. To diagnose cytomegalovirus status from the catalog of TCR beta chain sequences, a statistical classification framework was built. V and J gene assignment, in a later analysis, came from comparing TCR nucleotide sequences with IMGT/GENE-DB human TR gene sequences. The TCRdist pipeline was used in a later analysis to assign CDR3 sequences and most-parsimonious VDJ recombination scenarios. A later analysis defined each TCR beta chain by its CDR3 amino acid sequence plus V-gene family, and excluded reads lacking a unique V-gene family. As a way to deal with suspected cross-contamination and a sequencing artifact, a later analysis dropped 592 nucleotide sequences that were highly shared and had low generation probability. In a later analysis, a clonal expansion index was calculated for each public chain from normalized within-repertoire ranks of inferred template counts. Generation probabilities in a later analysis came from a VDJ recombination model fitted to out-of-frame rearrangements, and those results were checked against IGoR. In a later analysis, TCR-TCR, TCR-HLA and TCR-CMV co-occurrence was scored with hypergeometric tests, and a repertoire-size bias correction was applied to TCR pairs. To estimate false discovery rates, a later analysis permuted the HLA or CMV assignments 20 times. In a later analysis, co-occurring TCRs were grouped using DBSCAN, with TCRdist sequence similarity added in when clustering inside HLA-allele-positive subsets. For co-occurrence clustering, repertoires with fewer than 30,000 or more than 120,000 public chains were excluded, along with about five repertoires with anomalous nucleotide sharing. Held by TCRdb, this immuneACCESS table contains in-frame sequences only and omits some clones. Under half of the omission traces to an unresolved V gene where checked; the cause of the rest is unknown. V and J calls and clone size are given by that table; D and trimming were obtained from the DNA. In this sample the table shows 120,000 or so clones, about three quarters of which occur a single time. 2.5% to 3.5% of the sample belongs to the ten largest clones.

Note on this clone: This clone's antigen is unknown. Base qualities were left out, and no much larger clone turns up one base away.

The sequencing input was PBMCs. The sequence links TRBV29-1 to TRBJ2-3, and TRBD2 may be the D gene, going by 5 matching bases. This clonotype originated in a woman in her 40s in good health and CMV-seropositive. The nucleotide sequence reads TGCAGCGCCGGAGGAAGGTCGGGCACAGATACGCAGTATTTT. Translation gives CSAGGRSGTDTQYF.